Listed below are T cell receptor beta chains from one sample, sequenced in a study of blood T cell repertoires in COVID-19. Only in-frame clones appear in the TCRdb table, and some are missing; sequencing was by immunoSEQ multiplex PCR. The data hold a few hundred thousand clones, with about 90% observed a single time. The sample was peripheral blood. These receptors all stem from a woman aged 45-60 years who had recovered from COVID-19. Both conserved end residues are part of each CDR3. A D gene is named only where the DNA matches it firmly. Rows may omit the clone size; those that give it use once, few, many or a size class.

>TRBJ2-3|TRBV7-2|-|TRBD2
CASSAHLSGGTQYF
TGTGCCAGCAGCGCCCACCTTAGCGGGGGTACGCAGTATTTT
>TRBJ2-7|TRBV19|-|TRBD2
CASSIAHGLAEFSYEQYF
TGTGCCAGTAGTATAGCCCACGGACTAGCGGAATTCTCCTACGAGCAGTACTTC
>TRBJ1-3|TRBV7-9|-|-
CASNYDSGNTIYF
TGTGCCAGCAACTACGACTCTGGAAACACCATATATTTT
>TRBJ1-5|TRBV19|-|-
CASSMGGYQPQHF
TGTGCCAGTAGTATGGGGGGGTATCAGCCCCAGCATTTT
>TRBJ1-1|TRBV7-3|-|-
CASSLRSRGEVTEAFF
TGTGCCAGCAGCTTAAGGTCTCGGGGGGAAGTCACTGAAGCTTTCTTT
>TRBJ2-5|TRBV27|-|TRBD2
CASSLVPSGGTRLDF
TGTGCCAGCAGTTTAGTACCCAGCGGGGGAACCCGTCTGGACTTC
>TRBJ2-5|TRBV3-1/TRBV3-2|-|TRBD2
CASSPRLAGEETQYF
TGTGCCAGCAGCCCCCGACTAGCGGGGGAGGAGACCCAGTACTTC
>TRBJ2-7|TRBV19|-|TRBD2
CATFSGNDEQYF
TGTGCCACCTTTAGCGGGAACGACGAGCAGTACTTC
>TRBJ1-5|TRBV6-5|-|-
CASSPTLGQPQHF
TGTGCCAGCAGCCCCACTCTTGGTCAGCCCCAGCATTTT
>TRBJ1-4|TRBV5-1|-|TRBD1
CASSLGTGEDEKLFF
TGCGCCAGCAGCTTGGGGACAGGGGAGGATGAAAAACTGTTTTTT
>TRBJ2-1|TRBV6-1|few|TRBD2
CASSELRTSGRANEQFF
TGTGCCAGCAGTGAGCTTAGGACTAGCGGGAGGGCCAATGAGCAGTTCTTC
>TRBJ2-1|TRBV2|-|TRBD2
CASSVGLAGGTPEQFF
TGTGCCAGCAGTGTAGGACTAGCGGGAGGCACGCCTGAGCAGTTCTTC
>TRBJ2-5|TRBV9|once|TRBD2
CASSTGTRGQETQYF
TGTGCCAGCAGCACTGGGACTAGGGGGCAAGAGACCCAGTACTTC
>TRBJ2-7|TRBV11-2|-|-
CASLEGYEQYF
TGTGCCAGCCTGGAGGGCTACGAGCAGTACTTC
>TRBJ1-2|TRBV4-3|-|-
CASSQGLTSTYGYTF
TGCGCCAGCAGCCAAGGCCTTACTAGCACCTATGGCTACACCTTC
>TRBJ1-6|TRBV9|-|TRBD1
CASSPRTGANSPLHF
TGTGCCAGCAGCCCGAGGACAGGCGCTAATTCACCCCTCCACTTT
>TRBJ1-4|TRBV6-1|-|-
CASREVGRGGRDEKLFF
TGTGCCAGCCGTGAAGTGGGCAGAGGAGGCCGGGATGAAAAACTGTTTTTT
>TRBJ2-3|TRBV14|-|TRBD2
CASSHFGTSPDTQYF
TGTGCCAGCAGCCATTTCGGGACTAGCCCGGATACGCAGTATTTT
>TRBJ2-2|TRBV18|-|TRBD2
CASSPLGGSGITGELFF
TGTGCCAGCTCACCACTTGGCGGGAGCGGAATCACCGGGGAGCTGTTTTTT
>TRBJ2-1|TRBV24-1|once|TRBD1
CATSDSRPGTGNSYNEQFF
TGTGCCACCAGTGATTCTCGTCCCGGGACAGGGAACTCCTACAATGAGCAGTTCTTC
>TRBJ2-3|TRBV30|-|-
CAWSVGQGKDTQYF
TGTGCCTGGAGTGTAGGCCAGGGGAAGGATACGCAGTATTTT
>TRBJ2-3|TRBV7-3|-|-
CASSPGPRAYTQYF
TGTGCCAGCAGCCCAGGCCCCAGGGCCTATACGCAGTATTTT
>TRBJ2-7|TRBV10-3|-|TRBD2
CAISLAGGKGEQYF
TGTGCCATCAGTCTGGCGGGGGGGAAGGGCGAGCAGTACTTC
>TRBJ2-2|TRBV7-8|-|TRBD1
CASSRDRGAGELFF
TGTGCCAGCAGTCGGGACAGGGGGGCCGGGGAGCTGTTTTTT
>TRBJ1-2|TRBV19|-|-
CASEQGLAYYGYTF
TGTGCCAGTGAGCAGGGATTGGCCTACTATGGCTACACCTTC
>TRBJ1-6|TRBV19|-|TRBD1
CASSIETGGWNSPLHF
TGTGCCAGTAGTATTGAGACAGGGGGCTGGAATTCACCCCTCCACTTT
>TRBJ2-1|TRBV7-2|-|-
CASSVTGEQFF
TGTGCCAGCAGCGTTACCGGTGAGCAGTTCTTC
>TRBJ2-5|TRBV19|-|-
CASSPGGVPTWETQYF
TGTGCCAGTAGCCCCGGCGGCGTCCCTACTTGGGAGACCCAGTACTTC